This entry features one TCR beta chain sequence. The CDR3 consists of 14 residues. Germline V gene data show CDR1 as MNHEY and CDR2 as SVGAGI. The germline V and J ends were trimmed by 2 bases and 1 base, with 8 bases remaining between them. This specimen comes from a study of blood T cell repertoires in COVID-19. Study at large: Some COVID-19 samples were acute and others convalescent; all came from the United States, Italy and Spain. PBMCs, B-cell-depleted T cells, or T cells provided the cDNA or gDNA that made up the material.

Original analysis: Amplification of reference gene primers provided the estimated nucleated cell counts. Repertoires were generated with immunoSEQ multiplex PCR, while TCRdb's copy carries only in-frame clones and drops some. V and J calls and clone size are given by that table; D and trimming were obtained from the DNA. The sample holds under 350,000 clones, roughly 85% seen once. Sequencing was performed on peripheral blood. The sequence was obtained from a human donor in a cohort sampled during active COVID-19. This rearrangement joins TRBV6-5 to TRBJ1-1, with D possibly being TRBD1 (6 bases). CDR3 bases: TGTGCCAGCAGTTACCCGGACAGGAACACTGAAGCTTTCTTT. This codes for CASSYPDRNTEAFF.